The T cell receptor beta chain described here comes from a study of blood T cell repertoires in COVID-19. Germline lookup yields CDR1 LNHDA and CDR2 SQIVND (reference sequence). V lost 3 bases, J lost 2 bases, and 4 bases stayed unmatched. The CDR3 runs 16 residues. Here immunoSEQ multiplex PCR was the method, and the copy in TCRdb shows in-frame clones only, minus some. The table records 320,000 or so clones, over 70% of them present only once. This TCR derives from a man aged 30 to 39 who had recovered from COVID-19. Sequencing was performed on PBMCs or T cells enriched from blood (not recorded which). The chain couples TRBV19 to TRBJ1-6; TRBD1 matches 7 bases. CDR3 loop: CASSIGQVTYNSPLHF. The CDR3, as DNA: TGTGCCAGTAGTATTGGACAGGTCACCTATAATTCACCCCTCCACTTT. The full variable domain, in which reference TRBV19 and TRBJ1-6 provide the parts outside the CDR3, is DGGITQSPKYLFRKEGQNVTLSCEQNLNHDAMYWYRQDPGQGLRLIYYSQIVNDFQKGDIAEGYSVSREKKESFPLTVTSAQKNPTAFYLCASSIGQVTYNSPLHFGNGTRLTVT.